A single sample is the source of the 6 T cell receptor beta chains below, sequenced in a study of blood T cell repertoires in COVID-19. Sequencing used immunoSEQ multiplex PCR; TCRdb keeps in-frame clones, though not all of them. The table lists more than 70,000 clones, 86% of them singletons. The sequencing input was peripheral blood. The receptors derive from an elderly woman in a cohort sampled during active or convalescent COVID-19.

The table lists this clone with a count of one. The rearrangement uses TRBV7-6 and TRBJ2-2, with 7 bases identical to TRBD1. V trimming: 5 bases; J trimming: 7 bases; junction bases outside the gene matches: 7. This CDR3 is 14 amino acids long. Germline lookup yields CDR1 SGHVS and CDR2 FNYEAQ. In DNA, the CDR3 is TGTGCCAGCAGCCCAGGGGGAACGGGCGGGGAGCTGTTTTTT. It translates to CASSPGGTGGELFF.

This clone was detected a few times. V gene TRBV3-1 (or the pseudogene TRBV3-2) combines with J gene TRBJ1-2, with D unclear. The CDR3 sequence is 14 residues long. Germline loops: CDR1 LGHDT, CDR2 YNNKEL (reference sequence). Trimming removed 1 base from V and 2 bases from J, with 8 bases in between. The CDR3 DNA is TGTGCCAGCAGCCAAGCTGTCAGGAACTATGGCTACACCTTC. Encoded protein: CASSQAVRNYGYTF.

J is TRBJ2-2 and V is TRBV5-1; 14 bases line up with TRBD2. The length of the CDR3 is 16 residues. Germline loops: CDR1 SGHRS, CDR2 YFSETQ. Unmatched junction bases numbered 3, after V lost 5 bases and J lost 3 bases. The CDR3 is CASRRTSGGYTGELFF. CDR3 in DNA: TGCGCCAGCAGGAGGACTAGCGGGGGGTACACCGGGGAGCTGTTTTTT.

The rearrangement joins TRBV30 to TRBJ2-7; 7 bases agree with TRBD1. In germline, CDR1 is GTSNPN, CDR2 SVGIG (reference sequence). This CDR3 spans 13 amino acids. After removal of 5 bases from V and 2 bases from J, the junction contained 6 bases not matched to a gene. The CDR3 DNA reads as TGTGCCTGGGTCAACAGGGGACCCTACGAGCAGTACTTC. Translated: CAWVNRGPYEQYF. The entire variable domain, with the rest obtained from reference TRBV30 and TRBJ2-7, is as follows: SQTIHQWPATLVQPVGSPLSLECTVEGTSNPNLYWYRQAAGRGLQLLFYSVGIGQISSEVPQNLSASRPQDRQFILSSKKLLLSDSGFYLCAWVNRGPYEQYFGPGTRLTVT.

The chain links TRBV5-1 to TRBJ1-6; TRBD1 matches 9 bases. This CDR3 region has 15 residues. Trimming at V came to 3 bases and at J to 10 bases, leaving 8 bases not matched to a gene. Germline CDR1 SGHRS, CDR2 YFSETQ. The CDR3 is CASSWGQGERSPLHF. The CDR3 nucleotides are TGCGCCAGCAGCTGGGGACAGGGTGAGAGATCACCCCTCCACTTT.

The chain is built from TRBV5-4 and TRBJ2-7, with 10 bases matching TRBD2. Losses at the gene ends were 4 bases for V and 2 bases for J; bases not matched to a gene: 6. This CDR3 has 15 amino acids. Germline V gene lookup returns CDR1 SGHNT and CDR2 YYREEE (reference sequence). In DNA, the CDR3 is TGTGCCAGCAGCCCTAGCGGGAGACAAGCCTACGAGCAGTACTTC. This encodes CASSPSGRQAYEQYF.